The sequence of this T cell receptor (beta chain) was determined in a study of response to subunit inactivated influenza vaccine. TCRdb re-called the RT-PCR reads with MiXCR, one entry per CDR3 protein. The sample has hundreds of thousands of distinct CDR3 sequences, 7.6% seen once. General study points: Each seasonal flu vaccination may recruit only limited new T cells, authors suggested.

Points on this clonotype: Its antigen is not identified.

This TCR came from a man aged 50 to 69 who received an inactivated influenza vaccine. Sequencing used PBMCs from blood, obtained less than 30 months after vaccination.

CDR3 nucleotide sequence: TGTGCCAGCAGTTTATCGTATCGGGTAGGAAACACCGGGGAGCTGTTTTTT. Encoded protein: CASSLSYRVGNTGELFF. The chain couples TRBV27 to TRBJ2-2; D remains ambiguous. Germline values: CDR1 MNHEY, CDR2 SMNVEV (reference sequence). There are 17 residues in the CDR3. V shed 0 bases and J shed 2 bases, with 13 bases lying between them.